This paragraph reports one TCR beta chain. CDR1 and CDR2 from the germline V gene are MNHEY and SVGEGT. The CDR3 runs 15 residues. V shed 2 bases and J shed 7 bases, with 17 bases lying between them. The sample comes from a study of blood T cell repertoires in COVID-19. Study details: Samples came from the United States, Italy and Spain, spanning acute and convalescent COVID-19. PBMCs, B-cell-depleted T cells, or T cells provided the cDNA or gDNA that made up the material.

Authors' data handling: The assay estimated nucleated cells by amplifying reference gene primers. The method was immunoSEQ multiplex PCR; TCRdb's version includes in-frame clones alone and lacks a portion of them. For V, J and clone size, that table is used; D and trimming come from the DNA. In the table there are some 370,000 clones, nearly 90% of which are singletons. V is TRBV6-2 or TRBV6-3 and J is TRBJ1-2, with D unresolved. This clonotype originated in a young man with active or convalescent COVID-19. Sequencing was performed on peripheral blood. The CDR3 loop reads CASSYARGRRGGYTF. For the CDR3, the DNA is TGTGCCAGCAGTTACGCGCGGGGAAGAAGAGGTGGCTACACCTTC.